This TCR beta chain comes out of a study of T cells in Graves' hyperthyroidism and ophthalmopathy. Points from the study as a whole: Researchers report that a 13 V-J model separated ophthalmopathy from stable hyperthyroidism.

This clonotype was seen repeatedly, ten times or more. Its antigen is as yet unknown. V shed 7 bases and J 5 bases; nucleotides not matched to a gene: 6. This CDR3 has 13 amino acids. Germline V lookup: CDR1 SNHLY, CDR2 FYNNEI. Uncontrolled infection, other autoimmune disease, pregnancy or lactation excluded patients. Clinicians diagnosed patients from clinical symptoms, serum thyroxine and TRAb, thyroid ultrasound and orbital computed tomography. The PBMCs were taken from roughly 9.3 ml of fresh peripheral blood. Authors of the study amplified TCR beta CDR3 regions from RNA transcripts. The HTBI primer set was used in a first-round RT-PCR of the TCR CDR3. TCRdb independently ran MiXCR on the multiplex PCR reads; one entry per CDR3 protein. The table records roughly 200,000 distinct CDR3 sequences, about 15% of them present only once.

V usage is TRBV2 and J usage is TRBJ2-3, with 7 nucleotides matching TRBD2. Source material: blood. This receptor was obtained from a woman aged 45-65 years with Graves' hyperthyroidism. The CDR3 DNA is TGTGCCAGCACGCCCAGCGGGGAAGATACGCAGTATTTT. Translation: CASTPSGEDTQYF.